The table lists the clone carrying this T cell receptor (beta chain) with many counts. The data derive from a study of T cells after yellow fever vaccination. UMIs were added to TCR cDNA along with a universal primer site when it was made by 5'RACE template switching. TCRdb recomputed calls from the 5' RACE reads with MiXCR, one row per CDR3 protein. The profile shows approximately 330,000 distinct CDR3 sequences, roughly an eighth of them singletons. V trimming: 4 bases; J trimming: 5 bases; junction bases outside the gene matches: 7. Per germline, CDR1 LGHNA and CDR2 YNFKEQ. The CDR3 totals 16 residues.

This receptor was obtained from a man aged 18 to 30 who received the YFV17D yellow fever vaccine. This chain uses TRBV4-2 with TRBJ1-6; 8 nucleotides agree with TRBD1. The sample consisted of CD4+ T cells sorted from PBMCs, taken 15 days after the yellow fever booster vaccination. CDR3 bases: TGTGCCAGCAGCCGTAATCAGGGGGCAGATAATTCACCCCTCCACTTT. It specifies CASSRNQGADNSPLHF.